This T cell receptor beta chain emerged from a study of T cells in Graves' hyperthyroidism and ophthalmopathy. Amplified TCR beta CDR3 regions came from RNA transcripts. TCR CDR3 underwent first-round RT-PCR with the HTBI primer set. TCRdb itself ran the multiplex PCR reads through MiXCR, one entry per CDR3 protein. The sample comprises approximately 430,000 distinct CDR3 sequences, 15% to 19% of which are singletons, and less than 15% rests with the top ten. V dropped 5 bases and J dropped 3; count of bases not matched to a gene: 12. This CDR3 is 19 amino acids long. Germline V gene data show CDR1 as SGHAT and CDR2 as FQNNGV.

The TCR sequence derives from a woman aged 18-35 years with Graves' hyperthyroidism. What was sequenced was blood. This chain joins TRBV11-2 and TRBJ2-1; TRBD2 agrees at 14 bases. The CDR3 region is CASSRTGTSGSFIYNEQFF. In nucleotides, the CDR3 is TGTGCCAGCAGCCGAACCGGGACTAGCGGGAGTTTTATCTACAATGAGCAGTTCTTC.